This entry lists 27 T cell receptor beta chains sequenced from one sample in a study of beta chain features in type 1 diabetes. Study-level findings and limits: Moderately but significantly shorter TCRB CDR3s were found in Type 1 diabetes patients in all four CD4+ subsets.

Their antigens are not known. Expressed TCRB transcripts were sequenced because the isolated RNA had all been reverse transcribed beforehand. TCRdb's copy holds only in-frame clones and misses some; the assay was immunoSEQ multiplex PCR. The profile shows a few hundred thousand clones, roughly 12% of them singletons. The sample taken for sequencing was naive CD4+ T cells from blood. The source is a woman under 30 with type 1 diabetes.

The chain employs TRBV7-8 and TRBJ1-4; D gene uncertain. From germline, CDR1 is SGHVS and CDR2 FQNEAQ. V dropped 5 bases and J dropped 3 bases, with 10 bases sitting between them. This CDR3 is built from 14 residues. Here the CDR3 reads CASSLLASNEKLFF. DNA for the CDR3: TGTGCCAGCAGCCTGCTAGCCTCTAATGAAAAACTGTTTTTT.

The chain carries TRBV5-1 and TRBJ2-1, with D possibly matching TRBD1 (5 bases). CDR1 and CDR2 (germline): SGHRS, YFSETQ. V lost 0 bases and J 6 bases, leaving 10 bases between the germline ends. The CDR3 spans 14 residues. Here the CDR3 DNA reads TGCGCCAGCAGCTTGGGTTCTACAGGCAATGAGCAGTTCTTC. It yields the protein CASSLGSTGNEQFF. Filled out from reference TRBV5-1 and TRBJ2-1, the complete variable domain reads KAGVTQTPRYLIKTRGQQVTLSCSPISGHRSVSWYQQTPGQGLQFLFEYFSETQRNKGNFPGRFSGRQFSNSRSEMNVSTLELGDSALYLCASSLGSTGNEQFFGPGTRLTVL.

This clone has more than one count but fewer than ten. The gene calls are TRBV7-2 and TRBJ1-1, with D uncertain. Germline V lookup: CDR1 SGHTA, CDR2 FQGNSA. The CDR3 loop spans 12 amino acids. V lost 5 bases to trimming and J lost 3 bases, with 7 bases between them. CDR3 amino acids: CASSPRYTEAFF. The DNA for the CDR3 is TGTGCCAGCAGCCCCCGGTACACTGAAGCTTTCTTT.

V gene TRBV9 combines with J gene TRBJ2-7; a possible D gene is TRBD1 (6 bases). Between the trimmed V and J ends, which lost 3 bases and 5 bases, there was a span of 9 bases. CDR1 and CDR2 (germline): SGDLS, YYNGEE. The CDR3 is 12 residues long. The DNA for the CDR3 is TGTGCCAGCAGCGCGACAGGTCACGAGCAGTACTTC. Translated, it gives CASSATGHEQYF.

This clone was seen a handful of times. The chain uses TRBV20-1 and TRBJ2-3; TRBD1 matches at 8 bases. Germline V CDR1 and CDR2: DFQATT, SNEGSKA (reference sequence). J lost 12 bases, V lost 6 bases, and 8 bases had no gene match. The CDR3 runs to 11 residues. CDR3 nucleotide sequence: TGCAGTGCAGGGCCGGGACAGGTTCAGTATTTT. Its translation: CSAGPGQVQYF.

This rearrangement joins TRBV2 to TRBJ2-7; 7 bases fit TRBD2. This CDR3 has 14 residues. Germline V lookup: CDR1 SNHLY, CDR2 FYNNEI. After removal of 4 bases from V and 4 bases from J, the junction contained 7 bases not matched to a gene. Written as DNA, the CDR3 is TGTGCCAGCAGTGTGGGGGAGGGTCAGTACGAGCAGTACTTC. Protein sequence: CASSVGEGQYEQYF.

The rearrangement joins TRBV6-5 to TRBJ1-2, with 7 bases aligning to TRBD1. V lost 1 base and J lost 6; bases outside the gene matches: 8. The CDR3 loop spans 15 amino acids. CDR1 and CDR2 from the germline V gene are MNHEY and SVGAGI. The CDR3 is CASSYFADRVNGYTF. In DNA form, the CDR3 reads TGTGCCAGCAGTTACTTTGCCGACAGGGTCAATGGCTACACCTTC.

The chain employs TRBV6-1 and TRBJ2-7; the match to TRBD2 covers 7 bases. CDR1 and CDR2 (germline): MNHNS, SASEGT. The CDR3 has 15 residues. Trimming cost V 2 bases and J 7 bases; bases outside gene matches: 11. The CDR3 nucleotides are TGTGCCAGCAGTGAACGAAGGGACTACCGAGATGAGCAGTACTTC. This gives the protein CASSERRDYRDEQYF.

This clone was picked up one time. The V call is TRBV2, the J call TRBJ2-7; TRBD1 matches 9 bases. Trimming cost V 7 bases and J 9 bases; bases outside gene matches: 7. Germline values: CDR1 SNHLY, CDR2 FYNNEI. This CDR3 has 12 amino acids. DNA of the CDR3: TGTGCCAGCACTCCGGGACAGGGCCCGCAGTACTTC. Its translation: CASTPGQGPQYF.

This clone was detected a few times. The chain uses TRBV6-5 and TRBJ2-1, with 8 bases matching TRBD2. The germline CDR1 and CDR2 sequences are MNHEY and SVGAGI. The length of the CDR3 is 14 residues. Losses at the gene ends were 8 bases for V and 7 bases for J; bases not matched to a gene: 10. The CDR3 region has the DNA TGTGCCAGCTGTGCGGGGGGATTGTCAAATGAGCAGTTCTTC. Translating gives CASCAGGLSNEQFF.

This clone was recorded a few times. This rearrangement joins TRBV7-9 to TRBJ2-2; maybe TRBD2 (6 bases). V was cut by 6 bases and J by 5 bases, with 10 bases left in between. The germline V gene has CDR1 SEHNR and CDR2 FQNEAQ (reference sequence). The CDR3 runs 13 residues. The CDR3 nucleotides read TGTGCCAGCAGTTACCTAGCGACCGGGGAGCTGTTTTTT. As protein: CASSYLATGELFF. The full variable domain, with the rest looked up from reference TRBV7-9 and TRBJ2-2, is DTGVSQNPRHKITKRGQNVTFRCDPISEHNRLYWYRQTLGQGPEFLTYFQNEAQLEKSRLLSDRFSAERPKGSFSTLEIQRTEQGDSAMYLCASSYLATGELFFGEGSRLTVL.

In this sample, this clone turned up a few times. CDR3 loop: CASRESTDTQYF. The CDR3 DNA reads as TGCGCCAGCAGGGAGAGCACAGATACGCAGTATTTT. The rearrangement uses TRBV5-1 and TRBJ2-3; D is unresolved. The CDR3 contains 12 residues. The germline V and J ends were trimmed by 5 bases and 0 bases, with 4 bases remaining between them. Germline CDR1 is SGHRS and CDR2 is YFSETQ.

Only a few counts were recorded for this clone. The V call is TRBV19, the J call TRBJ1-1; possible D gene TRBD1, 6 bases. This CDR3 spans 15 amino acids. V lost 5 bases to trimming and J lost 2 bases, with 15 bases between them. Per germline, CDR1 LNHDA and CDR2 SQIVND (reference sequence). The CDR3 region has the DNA TGTGCCAGTAGTGAACAGGGAAGACTCAACACTGAAGCTTTCTTT. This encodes CASSEQGRLNTEAFF.

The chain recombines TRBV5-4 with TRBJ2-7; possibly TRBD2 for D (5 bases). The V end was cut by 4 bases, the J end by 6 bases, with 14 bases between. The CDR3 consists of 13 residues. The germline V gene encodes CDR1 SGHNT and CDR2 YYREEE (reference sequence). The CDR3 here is CASSAGPWVEQYF. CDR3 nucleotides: TGTGCCAGCAGCGCGGGCCCGTGGGTCGAGCAGTACTTC. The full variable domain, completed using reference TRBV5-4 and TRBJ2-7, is ETGVTQSPTHLIKTRGQQVTLRCSSQSGHNTVSWYQQALGQGPQFIFQYYREEENGRGNFPPRFSGLQFPNYSSELNVNALELDDSALYLCASSAGPWVEQYFGPGTRLTVT.

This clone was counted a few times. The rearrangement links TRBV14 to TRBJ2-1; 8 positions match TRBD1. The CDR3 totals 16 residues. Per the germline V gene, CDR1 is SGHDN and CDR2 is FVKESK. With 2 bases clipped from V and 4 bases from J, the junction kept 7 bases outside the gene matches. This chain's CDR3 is CASSQFSGTGYNEQFF. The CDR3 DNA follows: TGTGCCAGCAGCCAATTTTCTGGGACAGGTTACAATGAGCAGTTCTTC.

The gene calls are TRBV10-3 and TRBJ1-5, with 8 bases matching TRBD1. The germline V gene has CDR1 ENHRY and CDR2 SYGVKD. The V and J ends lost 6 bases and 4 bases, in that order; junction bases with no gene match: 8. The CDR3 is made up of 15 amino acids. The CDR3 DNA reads TGTGCCATCAGCATTGACAGGGGTGGGAATCAGCCCCAGCATTTT. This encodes CAISIDRGGNQPQHF.

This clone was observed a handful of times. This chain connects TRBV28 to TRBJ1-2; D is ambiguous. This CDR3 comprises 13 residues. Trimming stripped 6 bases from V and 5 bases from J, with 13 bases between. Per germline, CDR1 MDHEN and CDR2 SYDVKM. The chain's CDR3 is CASRVEATYGYTF. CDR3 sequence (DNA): TGTGCCAGCAGGGTTGAAGCGACTTATGGCTACACCTTC.

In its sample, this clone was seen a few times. CDR3 sequence (DNA): TGCGCCAGCAGCCCAGCCTTACTGGACATCAGACCTAACTATGGCTACACCTTC. As protein: CASSPALLDIRPNYGYTF. The rearrangement uses TRBV5-1 and TRBJ1-2, with D perhaps TRBD1 (5 bases). V was cut by 4 bases and J by 0 bases, with 22 bases left in between. The CDR3 is made up of 18 amino acids. Germline V gene data show CDR1 as SGHRS and CDR2 as YFSETQ.

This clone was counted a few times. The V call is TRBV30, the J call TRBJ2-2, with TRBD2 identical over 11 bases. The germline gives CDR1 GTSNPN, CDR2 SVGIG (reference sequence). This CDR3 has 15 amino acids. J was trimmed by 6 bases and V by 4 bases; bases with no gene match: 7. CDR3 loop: CAWKKLAGVSGELFF. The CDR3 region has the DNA TGTGCCTGGAAAAAACTAGCGGGAGTATCCGGGGAGCTGTTTTTT.

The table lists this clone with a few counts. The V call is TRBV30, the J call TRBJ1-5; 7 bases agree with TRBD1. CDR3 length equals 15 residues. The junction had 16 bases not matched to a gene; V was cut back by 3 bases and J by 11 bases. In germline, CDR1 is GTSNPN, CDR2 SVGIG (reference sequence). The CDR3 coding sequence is TGTGCCTGGAGCGGTGACAGGGTTGGTCTATCGGCCCAGCATTTT. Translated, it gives CAWSGDRVGLSAQHF. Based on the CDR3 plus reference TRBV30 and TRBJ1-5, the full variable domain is SQTIHQWPATLVQPVGSPLSLECTVEGTSNPNLYWYRQAAGRGLQLLFYSVGIGQISSEVPQNLSASRPQDRQFILSSKKLLLSDSGFYLCAWSGDRVGLSAQHFGDGTRLSIL.

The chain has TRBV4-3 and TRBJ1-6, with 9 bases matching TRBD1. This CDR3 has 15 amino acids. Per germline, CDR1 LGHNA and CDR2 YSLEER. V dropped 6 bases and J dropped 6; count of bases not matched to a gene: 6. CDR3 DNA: TGCGCCAGCAGGCGCGGGACAGGGACTAATTCACCCCTCCACTTT. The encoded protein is CASRRGTGTNSPLHF.

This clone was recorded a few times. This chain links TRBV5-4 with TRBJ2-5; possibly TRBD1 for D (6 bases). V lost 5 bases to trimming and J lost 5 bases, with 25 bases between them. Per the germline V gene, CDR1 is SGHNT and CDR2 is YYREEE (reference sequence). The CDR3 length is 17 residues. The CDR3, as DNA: TGTGCCAGCAGGGGGACACCTTCCGGACGGACCGGGGAGACCCAGTACTTC. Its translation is CASRGTPSGRTGETQYF. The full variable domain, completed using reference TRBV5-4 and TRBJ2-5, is ETGVTQSPTHLIKTRGQQVTLRCSSQSGHNTVSWYQQALGQGPQFIFQYYREEENGRGNFPPRFSGLQFPNYSSELNVNALELDDSALYLCASRGTPSGRTGETQYFGPGTRLLVL.

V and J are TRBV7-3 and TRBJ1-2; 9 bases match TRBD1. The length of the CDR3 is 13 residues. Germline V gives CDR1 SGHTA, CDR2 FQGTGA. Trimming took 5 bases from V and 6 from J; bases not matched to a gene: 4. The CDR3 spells CASSTRQGDGYTF. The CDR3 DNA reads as TGTGCCAGCAGCACGCGACAGGGGGATGGCTACACCTTC.

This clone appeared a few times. CDR3 sequence (DNA): TGTGCCTGGGGGGGCGACACTGAAGCTTTCTTT. Its translation is CAWGGDTEAFF. The chain recombines TRBV30 with TRBJ1-1, with D possibly being TRBD1 (6 bases). Germline CDR1 GTSNPN, CDR2 SVGIG (reference sequence). The V and J ends lost 5 bases and 3 bases respectively, with 7 bases between them. This CDR3 spans 11 amino acids. Looking up the rest from reference TRBV30 and TRBJ1-1 gives the full variable domain: SQTIHQWPATLVQPVGSPLSLECTVEGTSNPNLYWYRQAAGRGLQLLFYSVGIGQISSEVPQNLSASRPQDRQFILSSKKLLLSDSGFYLCAWGGDTEAFFGQGTRLTVV.

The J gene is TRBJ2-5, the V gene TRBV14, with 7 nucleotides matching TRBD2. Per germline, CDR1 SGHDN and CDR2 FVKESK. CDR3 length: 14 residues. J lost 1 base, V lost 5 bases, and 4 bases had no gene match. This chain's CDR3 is CASSSRGFQETQYF. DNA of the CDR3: TGTGCCAGCAGCTCGCGGGGGTTCCAAGAGACCCAGTACTTC. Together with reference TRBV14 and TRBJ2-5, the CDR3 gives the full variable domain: EAGVTQFPSHSVIEKGQTVTLRCDPISGHDNLYWYRRVMGKEIKFLLHFVKESKQDESGMPNNRFLAERTGGTYSTLKVQPAELEDSGVYFCASSSRGFQETQYFGPGTRLLVL.

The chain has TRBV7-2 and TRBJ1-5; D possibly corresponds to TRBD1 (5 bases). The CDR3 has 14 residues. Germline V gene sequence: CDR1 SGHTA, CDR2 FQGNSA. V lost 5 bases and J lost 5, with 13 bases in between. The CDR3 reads CASSRGWGYQPQHF. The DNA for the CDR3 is TGTGCCAGCAGCCGAGGCTGGGGCTATCAGCCCCAGCATTTT.

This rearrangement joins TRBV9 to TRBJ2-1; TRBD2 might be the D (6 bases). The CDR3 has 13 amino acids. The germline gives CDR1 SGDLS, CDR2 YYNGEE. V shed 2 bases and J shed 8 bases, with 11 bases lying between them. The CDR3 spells CASSVGGVHEQFF. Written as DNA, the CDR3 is TGTGCCAGCAGCGTGGGCGGGGTTCATGAGCAGTTCTTC.